One and the same sample provided the 7 T cell receptor beta chains below, sequenced in a study of PD-L1 blockade in urothelial cancer (dated 2017 in TCRdb). The time point tag for this specimen amounts to: peripheral blood 6 weeks after treatment start. Library preparation employed the immunoSEQ multiplex PCR assay. The table was pulled from immuneACCESS by TCRdb, which kept in-frame rearrangements only. Such tables lose some clones; where checked, under half of the loss comes from unresolved V genes, and the rest has no known cause. The sample yields more than 45,000 clones; more than 75% were counted once. The ten largest make up about 10% of the sample. Here the sequenced sample was PBMCs, taken around atezolizumab (anti-PD-L1) treatment. Every receptor here comes from a man aged 55 to 69 with urothelial cancer.

This chain connects TRBV30 to TRBJ1-1, with D unclear. The CDR3 runs 14 residues. The germline V and J ends were trimmed by 2 bases and 5 bases, with 15 bases remaining between them. Germline V lookup: CDR1 GTSNPN, CDR2 SVGIG (reference sequence). DNA for the CDR3: TGTGCCTGGAGTCCCCTCCGGGGTCGGACTGAAGCTTTCTTT. Encoded protein: CAWSPLRGRTEAFF.

The rearrangement uses TRBV4-2 and TRBJ2-3; the match to TRBD2 covers 10 bases. The CDR3 has 17 amino acids. The V gene end was trimmed by 0 bases and the J gene end by 4 bases; junction bases not matched to a gene: 7. Germline V gives CDR1 LGHNA, CDR2 YNFKEQ. CDR3 nucleotide sequence: TGTGCCAGCAGCCAAGAGCTAGCGGGGGCCCAATCAGATACGCAGTATTTT. Its protein product is CASSQELAGAQSDTQYF.

The rearrangement joins TRBV19 to TRBJ1-5; D is possibly TRBD1 (6 bases). The CDR3 extends over 15 amino acids. V was shortened by 3 bases and J by 2 bases, with 11 bases between the two germline ends. The germline CDR1 and CDR2 sequences are LNHDA and SQIVND (reference sequence). In DNA form, the CDR3 reads TGTGCCAGTAGTATCTCCGGGGGGCGCAATCAGCCCCAGCATTTT. Protein: CASSISGGRNQPQHF.

The chain recombines TRBV7-9 with TRBJ1-2; a possible D gene is TRBD1 (6 bases). The V gene lost 2 bases and the J gene lost 5 bases, with 9 bases spanning the gap. There are 13 residues in the CDR3. Per germline, CDR1 SEHNR and CDR2 FQNEAQ (reference sequence). The CDR3 loop reads CASSLQGPYGYTF. The CDR3 DNA reads as TGTGCCAGCAGCTTACAGGGGCCGTATGGCTACACCTTC.

The genes are TRBV7-9 and TRBJ1-3; 7 nucleotides match TRBD1. Germline assignment: CDR1 SEHNR and CDR2 FQNEAQ (reference sequence). CDR3 size: 16 residues. V was pared by 6 bases and J by 0 bases, with 8 bases of the junction left unmatched. The CDR3 coding sequence is TGTGCCAGCAGTACGAACAGGGGTGGCTCTGGAAACACCATATATTTT. It is translated as CASSTNRGGSGNTIYF.

The chain links TRBV5-6 to TRBJ1-2; TRBD1 is a possible D gene (5 bases). The germline gives CDR1 SGHDT, CDR2 YYEEEE. The CDR3 contains 16 residues. V was pared by 4 bases and J by 4 bases, with 20 bases between. DNA of the CDR3: TGTGCCAGCAGCCAAAATACAGGATTCGGAGCCTATGGCTACACCTTC. Amino acids: CASSQNTGFGAYGYTF.

The count of this clone is one. V gene TRBV15 combines with J gene TRBJ2-7; 8 bases are shared with TRBD2. This CDR3 is built from 16 residues. V was clipped by 0 bases and J by 8 bases; unmatched bases: 12. Germline V CDR1 and CDR2: LNHNV, YYDKDF (reference sequence). The CDR3 protein is CATSRDRGAGGLQQYF. DNA of the CDR3: TGTGCCACCAGCAGAGATCGTGGGGCGGGGGGCCTTCAGCAGTACTTC.